These T cell receptor beta chains were read from a single sample in a study of vaccination and CD4 T cells after COVID-19. Their recognized antigens are unknown. TCRdb re-analysed the PCR reads in MiXCR, keeping a single row per CDR3 protein. The table lists around 21,000 distinct CDR3 sequences, 60% of them singletons. The sample here was CD4+ T cells from blood, cultured in vitro, taken after SARS-CoV-2 vaccination. These receptors all stem from a human donor who had recovered from COVID-19. Each CDR3 is given with its conserved first and last residue. Fields, in order: clone size, V gene, D gene, CDR3 length, J gene, CDR3 protein, CDR3 DNA. The D gene is left open where the match is weak. Expanded clones are given a class, and other clones once, few, many or no size at all.

size: .; V: TRBV7-2; D: .; length: 14; J: TRBJ1-1; CDR3: CASSLLLRLTEAFF; DNA: TGTGCCAGCAGCTTACTTCTCCGGCTCACTGAAGCTTTCTTT
size: few; V: TRBV6-1; D: .; length: 15; J: TRBJ1-2; CDR3: CASRRVHSFTYGYTF; DNA: TGTGCCAGCAGACGGGTTCACTCGTTTACCTATGGCTACACCTTC
size: .; V: TRBV7-9; D: .; length: 13; J: TRBJ1-2; CDR3: CASSLGSGLGYTF; DNA: TGTGCCAGCAGCTTGGGTTCAGGCCTTGGCTACACCTTC
size: .; V: TRBV10-3; D: .; length: 15; J: TRBJ1-2; CDR3: CAISESREGNYGYTF; DNA: TGTGCCATCAGTGAGTCAAGGGAGGGGAACTATGGCTACACCTTC
size: .; V: TRBV5-1; D: .; length: 19; J: TRBJ1-6; CDR3: CASSLAHGAGSSYNSPLHF; DNA: TGCGCCAGCAGCTTGGCCCACGGGGCAGGGAGCTCCTATAATTCACCCCTCCACTTT
size: .; V: TRBV20-1; D: TRBD1; length: 15; J: TRBJ1-5; CDR3: CSAGEGRGNNQPQHF; DNA: TGCAGTGCCGGTGAGGGCAGGGGGAACAATCAGCCCCAGCATTTT
size: .; V: TRBV6-1; D: .; length: 14; J: TRBJ2-7; CDR3: CASSEAGRWDEQYF; DNA: TGTGCCAGCAGTGAGGCAGGGCGGTGGGACGAGCAGTACTTC
size: .; V: TRBV15; D: .; length: 17; J: TRBJ1-5; CDR3: CATSSQLGQYSNQPQHF; DNA: TGTGCCACCAGCAGCCAATTAGGACAGTATAGCAATCAGCCCCAGCATTTT
size: .; V: TRBV27; D: .; length: 12; J: TRBJ1-6; CDR3: CASSGYNSPLHF; DNA: TGTGCCAGCAGTGGTTATAATTCACCCCTCCACTTT
size: few; V: TRBV25-1; D: .; length: 13; J: TRBJ2-1; CDR3: CASSGVSYNEQFF; DNA: TGTGCCAGCAGCGGAGTTTCCTACAATGAGCAGTTCTTC
size: .; V: TRBV7-9; D: .; length: 14; J: TRBJ1-6; CDR3: CASSLVRTGSPLHF; DNA: TGTGCCAGCAGCTTAGTAAGGACTGGGTCACCCCTCCACTTT
size: few; V: TRBV10-3; D: .; length: 14; J: TRBJ2-7; CDR3: CATQGRSDSYEQYF; DNA: TGTGCCACACAGGGCCGCAGCGACTCCTACGAGCAGTACTTC